The sequence of this T cell receptor beta chain was determined in a study of shared clonotypes between healthy human individuals (dated by TCRdb to the early 2020s). Concerning the study at large: A few men and two women, aged 18 to 49 years, made up the cohort. To estimate repertoire size and how much clonotype sharing occurs between individuals, the study deeply sequenced the blood TCR repertoires of a handful of healthy adults. Between about 0.85 and 9.5 billion PBMCs per donor were obtained by leukapheresis. To increase sequencing depth and limit assay-specific biases, different laboratories used diverse techniques to prepare libraries and sequence TCR repertoires. For each donor, CD4 naive and CD4 memory were each given three plates, CD8 naive was given two plates, and CD8 memory was given one plate. The study at large found these results: Compared with non-shared clonotypes, clonotypes shared by all four sorted-subset donors had higher generation probabilities. Even with the large sequencing depth, rarefaction of the sorted-subset datasets indicated that sequencing was incomplete. Based on pairwise subsampling, the degree of clonotype sharing among donors was expected to be affected by sequencing depth. Naive subsets generally had larger estimated clonotype richness than memory subsets did. Sampling was limited to blood, and TCR repertoires in tissue likely differ from TCR repertoires in blood. The small number of donors limited the genetic and exposure-history diversity represented. When a few donors were compared, the shared fraction of clonotypes was 5% to 6.5% for naive CD4, approximately 3.5% for naive CD8, 2% to 2.5% for memory CD4, and 0.4% for memory CD8.

Donors were healthy HIV-negative adults with no recently reported acute infections or vaccinations. Every donor was a Caucasian adult residing in Nashville, Tennessee, USA. CD4+ T cells were enriched by magnetic negative selection, after which naive cells were positively selected on CD45RA and the negative fraction was taken as the memory subset. After blood collection by leukapheresis, PBMCs were isolated using Ficoll-Histopaque density gradient centrifugation and then cryopreserved in the vapor phase of liquid nitrogen. Analytical flow cytometry was used to check the purity and quantity of every magnetically sorted T cell population. From each sorted fraction, genomic DNA was isolated and quantified by UV absorbance on a Nanodrop 2000c. As concerns this clone: This receptor's antigen is unknown. Per-base qualities were not stored, and no clone one base away is much larger.

Using the deep immunoSEQ assay, TCR CDR3 regions were amplified from genomic DNA by multiplex PCR. Genomic DNA extracted from each cell subset was distributed evenly over all wells of several immunoSEQ 96-well plates, and each plate served as one replicate. For sorted subsets, approximately 210 ng of genomic DNA, equivalent to 25,000 to 35,000 T cell genomes, went into each replicate PCR. The purified libraries were quantified using a Qubit 3.0 fluorometer, sized with a Bioanalyzer 2100, and then quantified again using the KAPA Library Quantification kit. Every immunoSEQ 96-well plate was sequenced on a dedicated single-read 150-cycle Illumina NextSeq 550 flow cell. On the authors' methods: Because the immunoSEQ output held only junctional sequences and lacked quality scores, the filtering could not match the filtering applied to full-length reads. To assign V/J genes and CDR3, sequences were annotated using PyIR, a Python wrapper for IgBLAST v1.9, with IMGT germline references. Reads with weak V/J assignments (E-value above 1e-6), missing CDR3, stop codons, out-of-frame junctions, or ambiguous translated residues were removed. V3J clonotypes were defined by identical inferred V gene, J gene, and CDR3 amino acid sequence. To compute the percentage overlap between repertoires, the number of shared unique clonotypes was divided by the size of the smaller repertoire. Three approaches were used to assess repertoire richness: RTK rarefaction, the Chao1 estimator, and Recon v2.1 estimates of unobserved clonotypes. Generation probabilities were computed with OLGA for all TCRbeta clonotypes obtained by the gDNA method from several donors. TCRdb provides this immuneACCESS table in a form limited to in-frame rearrangements. Some clones are lacking; in checked studies, under half of them reflect an unresolved V gene, and why the rest are absent is not known. Clonal size and the V and J genes are those of that table, whereas D and trimming came from the DNA. The sample data list about 1.4 million clones, and roughly 96% of these were observed just once. Together, the top ten hold roughly 1.2% of the sample.

The CDR3 covers 20 residues, taking in both the cysteine and the phenylalanine. The kept DNA is CDR3 alone, 60 bases in frame from the first base. V is cut back by 1 base and J by 0 bases, with 18 bases in the junction unmatched. From a lookup of the germline V gene (reference sequence), CDR1 and CDR2 are GTSNPN and SVGIG. Sequencing used naive CD4+ T cells sorted from blood. This sample's cell subset or site label indicates: CD45RA+ positively selected. The origin of this receptor is a man aged 25-45 years in good health. This chain is built from TRBV30 and TRBJ2-7; 10 bases in between match TRBD2. The sequenced DNA: TGTGCCTGGAGTGACCTTCGGCGAACAATAACTAGCGGGGACTCCTACGAGCAGTACTTC. It translates to CAWSDLRRTITSGDSYEQYF.